This is a list of T cell receptor beta chains from one sample in a study of blood T cell repertoires in COVID-19. Sequenced by immunoSEQ multiplex PCR; TCRdb stores in-frame clones only, minus some. The sample holds around 190,000 clones; 79% are singletons and the top ten take around 5.9%. The material sequenced was peripheral blood. The source is a middle-aged woman with COVID-19, enrolled during active disease. CDR3s include the opening cysteine and the closing phenylalanine or tryptophan. Each record gives: D gene, V gene, J gene, clone size, CDR3 DNA, CDR3 protein. The D gene is left open where the match is weak. Expanded clones are given a class, and other clones once, few, many or no size at all.

>.|TRBV4-2|TRBJ2-1|.
TGTGCCAGCAGCCACCCGGGACTTGTCACCTACAATGAGCAGTTCTTC
CASSHPGLVTYNEQFF
>.|TRBV9|TRBJ1-3|.
TGTGCCAGCAGCGTAACCCTACAGGGTTATGGAAACACCATATATTTT
CASSVTLQGYGNTIYF
>.|TRBV5-1|TRBJ2-3|.
TGCGCCAGCAGCTTGGAAACAGGGAAGACAGATACGCAGTATTTT
CASSLETGKTDTQYF
>.|TRBV5-5|TRBJ1-2|few
TGTGCCAGCAGCTTGTTATACAGCTTTAACTATGGCTACACCTTC
CASSLLYSFNYGYTF
>TRBD2|TRBV7-2|TRBJ2-3|.
TGTGCCAGCAGCTTAGGGTGGGTAGCGGGAGAAGATACGCAGTATTTT
CASSLGWVAGEDTQYF
>.|TRBV10-3|TRBJ1-1|once
TGTGCCATCAGTGAGACAGGAGGGGACACTGAAGCTTTCTTT
CAISETGGDTEAFF
>.|TRBV2|TRBJ2-5|.
TGTGCCAGCGAGGCAGTGGAGACCCAGTACTTC
CASEAVETQYF
>.|TRBV3-1/TRBV3-2|TRBJ1-2|.
TGTGCCAGCAGCCAAGTACTGTTAAAGGGCTACACCTTC
CASSQVLLKGYTF
>.|TRBV5-1|TRBJ2-7|.
TGCGCCAGCACCCAGGAGGAACACCCCTACGAGCAGTACTTC
CASTQEEHPYEQYF
>.|TRBV3-1/TRBV3-2|TRBJ2-2|.
TGTGCCAGCAGCCACTCGCTCGGCACCGGGGAGCTGTTTTTT
CASSHSLGTGELFF
>TRBD2|TRBV30|TRBJ2-1|.
TGTGCCTGGTCGTCTAGCGGCTCCTACAATGAGCAGTTCTTC
CAWSSSGSYNEQFF
>TRBD1|TRBV4-1|TRBJ1-2|.
TGCGCCAGCAGCCAGCCCCGACAGGGGATAGGGTATGGCTACACCTTC
CASSQPRQGIGYGYTF
>.|TRBV5-6|TRBJ2-7|.
TGTGCCAGCAGCTTGCCGGGACCGACTAGCTCCTACGAGCAGTACTTC
CASSLPGPTSSYEQYF
>.|TRBV6-2/TRBV6-3|TRBJ2-1|.
TGTGCCAGCAGTTACCCCGCGAGCGGTCGATCCTACAATGAGCAGTTCTTC
CASSYPASGRSYNEQFF
>.|TRBV5-4|TRBJ2-1|.
TGTGCCAGCAGTTCCCGGGGGGCCCTATACAATGAGCAGTTCTTC
CASSSRGALYNEQFF
>.|TRBV7-9|TRBJ2-1|.
TGTGCCAGCAGCTTAGCGCAGTTTGCAGAAAGCTCCTACAATGAGCAGTTCTTC
CASSLAQFAESSYNEQFF
>.|TRBV5-1|TRBJ2-7|.
TGCGCCAGCAGTATGTCCCCCTTAGCTCCCTACGAGCAGTACTTC
CASSMSPLAPYEQYF
>.|TRBV12-3/TRBV12-4|TRBJ2-7|.
TGTGCCAGCAGGAACCAACAGGGGGGGGAGCAGTACTTC
CASRNQQGGEQYF
>TRBD2|TRBV10-3|TRBJ2-1|.
TGTGCCATCAGTGCGGCTAGCGGGGGGGTCTACAATGAGCAGTTCTTC
CAISAASGGVYNEQFF
>.|TRBV7-5|TRBJ2-3|.
TGTGTCCACCGGGGGGCTAGCGGGAAGGGTAGCACAGATACGCAGTATTTT
CVHRGASGKGSTDTQYF
>.|TRBV6-5|TRBJ1-6|.
TGTGCCAGCAGGCACATAACAGGGAATAATTCACCCCTCCACTTT
CASRHITGNNSPLHF
>TRBD1|TRBV5-4|TRBJ1-6|.
TGTGCCAGCAGCTCCTTTGACAGGGAAAATTCACCCCTCCACTTT
CASSSFDRENSPLHF
>.|TRBV7-2|TRBJ1-5|.
TGTGCCAGCAGCTTAGACAGGGTTTCAGGGCAGCCCCAGCATTTT
CASSLDRVSGQPQHF
>.|TRBV29-1|TRBJ1-5|.
TGCAGCGTTGGTGCGGGATCGGGGCCCCAGCATTTT
CSVGAGSGPQHF
>.|TRBV5-6|TRBJ1-5|.
TGTGCCAGCAGCTTTACGGGGAATCAGCCCCAGCATTTT
CASSFTGNQPQHF
>TRBD1|TRBV6-4|TRBJ1-2|.
TGTGCCAGCAGAGGACAGGGGGGTTATGGCTACACCTTC
CASRGQGGYGYTF
>TRBD2|TRBV5-4|TRBJ2-3|.
TGTGCCAGCAGCTTAACTAGCGCCTCAGATACGCAGTATTTT
CASSLTSASDTQYF
>.|TRBV4-1|TRBJ1-6|.
TGCGCCAGCAGCCAAGAACCGAATTTGGGCAATTCACCCCTCCACTTT
CASSQEPNLGNSPLHF
>TRBD1|TRBV5-1|TRBJ1-1|.
TGCGCCAGCAGCTCTCGGACAGGGGGCAGGGTCACTGAAGCTTTCTTT
CASSSRTGGRVTEAFF
>.|TRBV11-2|TRBJ1-1|.
TGTGCCAGCAGCTGGGCCCTCGGGGGGAGAAAGATATTGGGCACTGAAGCTTTCTTT
CASSWALGGRKILGTEAFF
>.|TRBV9|TRBJ1-2|.
TGTGCCAGCAGCGTCGGGGGCGGGAGCTATGGCTACACCTTC
CASSVGGGSYGYTF
>TRBD2|TRBV11-3|TRBJ2-1|.
TGTGCCAGCAGCTTTCGACACGGGGCTAGCGGGAACAATGAGCAGTTCTTC
CASSFRHGASGNNEQFF
>TRBD1|TRBV29-1|TRBJ1-2|.
TGCAGCGTTAACACCGGGACAGGGGATTATGGCTACACCTTC
CSVNTGTGDYGYTF
>.|TRBV4-1|TRBJ1-5|once
TGCGCCAGCAGCCAAGAGGGCGGGACCTGGCAGAAATATAATCAGCCCCAGCATTTT
CASSQEGGTWQKYNQPQHF
>.|TRBV29-1|TRBJ2-2|.
TGCAGCGTTGAAGAGGGGGCGAAAGCGAACACCGGGGAGCTGTTTTTT
CSVEEGAKANTGELFF
>TRBD1|TRBV3-1/TRBV3-2|TRBJ2-3|.
TGTGCCACGACAGGGTCCCTTGGGGCTACGCAGTATTTT
CATTGSLGATQYF
>.|TRBV27|TRBJ1-4|.
TGTGCCAGCAGTTTCCCCAAACCTGAACAGGGAGTGAGGGAAAAACTGTTTTTT
CASSFPKPEQGVREKLFF
>.|TRBV7-7|TRBJ2-5|.
TGTGCCAGCAGCTTGGGCCAGGGGCCAGAGACCCAGTACTTC
CASSLGQGPETQYF
>.|TRBV30|TRBJ1-5|.
TGTGCCTGGAGGGAGAATAGCAATCAGCCCCAGCATTTT
CAWRENSNQPQHF
>.|TRBV12-3/TRBV12-4|TRBJ2-7|.
TGTGCCAGCAGTTTAATGACTTCCTACGAGCAGTACTTC
CASSLMTSYEQYF
>.|TRBV2|TRBJ1-2|.
TGTGCCAGCAGTGAAGCGGGAGGTAACTATGGCTACACCTTC
CASSEAGGNYGYTF
>.|TRBV5-1|TRBJ2-3|.
TGCGCCAGCAGCGCAGGGTCCACAGATACGCAGTATTTT
CASSAGSTDTQYF
>TRBD1|TRBV11-1|TRBJ2-5|.
TGTGCCAGCAGCCGAGGGACAGGTGAAGAGACCCAGTACTTC
CASSRGTGEETQYF
>TRBD1|TRBV4-3|TRBJ2-7|.
TGCGCCAGCAGCCCGGGGACAGATCGCTACGAGCAGTACTTC
CASSPGTDRYEQYF
>TRBD1|TRBV12-5|TRBJ1-5|.
TGTGCTAGTGGTTTTAGTACCGGGACAGCCGATCAGCCCCAGCATTTT
CASGFSTGTADQPQHF
>TRBD2|TRBV10-1|TRBJ2-3|.
TGCGCCAGCAGTGAGTTGGCTAGCGGGGCAGATACGCAGTATTTT
CASSELASGADTQYF
>TRBD2|TRBV11-3|TRBJ2-5|once
TGTGCCAGCAGTAGCGGGGGGCCCTCTCAAGAGACCCAGTACTTC
CASSSGGPSQETQYF
>.|TRBV7-2|TRBJ2-1|.
TGTGCCAGCAGCCCCCTAGGTGGAGGGCTCAATGAGCAGTTCTTC
CASSPLGGGLNEQFF
>TRBD1|TRBV19|TRBJ1-1|.
TGTGCCAGTAGTATACAGGGGGACAGATACCCGCAGGAAGCTTTCTTT
CASSIQGDRYPQEAFF
>.|TRBV5-4|TRBJ2-5|few
TGTGCCAGCAGCTCTGAGGGGGTAAAACCGGAGACCCAGTACTTC
CASSSEGVKPETQYF
>.|TRBV9|TRBJ2-3|.
TGTGCCAGCAGCGACAGGAGGGCAGATACGCAGTATTTT
CASSDRRADTQYF
>TRBD1|TRBV19|TRBJ1-2|.
TGTGCCAGTAGTATAGACCCCGGGACAGCTTCTAACTATGGCTACACCTTC
CASSIDPGTASNYGYTF
>.|TRBV6-1|TRBJ2-7|.
TGTGCCAGCAGTGAAGCTCCCGTTAGCGAGCAGTACTTC
CASSEAPVSEQYF
>.|TRBV19|TRBJ2-7|.
TGTGCCAGTACGCCCAGGGCTAACTTCTACGAGCAGTACTTC
CASTPRANFYEQYF
>TRBD1|TRBV30|TRBJ2-7|.
TGTGCCTGGAGTGTCAGCTCCTTAACCGGGACAGGGACGCACTTC
CAWSVSSLTGTGTHF
>.|TRBV6-5|TRBJ1-1|few
TGTGCCAGCAGTTACGATCCAGGCGAGAACACTGAAGCTTTCTTT
CASSYDPGENTEAFF
>TRBD2|TRBV5-5|TRBJ2-2|once
TGTGCCAGCAGCTTTGCGTTGGCGGGAGAAGATACCGGGGAGCTGTTTTTT
CASSFALAGEDTGELFF
>TRBD1|TRBV5-1|TRBJ1-1|few
TGCGCCAGCAGCGGCTCAGGGGGCCAGACTGAAGCTTTCTTT
CASSGSGGQTEAFF
>.|TRBV6-5|TRBJ2-7|.
TGTGCCAGCAGTTCGGGACTGGCTGGCTACGAGCAGTACTTC
CASSSGLAGYEQYF
>.|TRBV6-6|TRBJ1-1|.
TGTGCCAGCAGACCACTCACAGGGAACACTGAAGCTTTCTTT
CASRPLTGNTEAFF